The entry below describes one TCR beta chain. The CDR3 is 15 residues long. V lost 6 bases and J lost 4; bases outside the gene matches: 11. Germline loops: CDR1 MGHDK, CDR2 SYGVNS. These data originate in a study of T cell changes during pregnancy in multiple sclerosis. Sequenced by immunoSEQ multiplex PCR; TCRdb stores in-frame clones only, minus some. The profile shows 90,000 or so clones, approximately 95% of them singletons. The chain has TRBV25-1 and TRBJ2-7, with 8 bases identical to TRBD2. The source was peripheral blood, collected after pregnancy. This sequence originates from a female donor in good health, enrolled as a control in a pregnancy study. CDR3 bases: TGTGCCAGCAGCGGGGGGGGCGGGGGTTCGTACGAGCAGTACTTC. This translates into CASSGGGGGSYEQYF.